Following are 16 T cell receptor beta chains from one sample sequenced in a study of response to subunit inactivated influenza vaccine. TCRdb itself ran the RT-PCR reads through MiXCR, one entry per CDR3 protein. Altogether hundreds of thousands of distinct CDR3 sequences are present, 12% being singletons, with the ten largest covering roughly 7.7%. The specimen was non-naive T cells sorted from PBMCs, collected approximately 15 days before vaccination. These receptors originate from a man in his fifties or sixties who received an inactivated influenza vaccine.

This clonotype was observed many times. This chain links TRBV5-1 with TRBJ2-7, with D unresolved. This CDR3 is 11 amino acids long. V lost 5 bases and J 5 bases, leaving 8 bases between the germline ends. Germline V CDR1 and CDR2: SGHRS, YFSETQ. The CDR3 bases are TGCGCCAGCAGTACCCTTGACGAGCAGTACTTC. As protein: CASSTLDEQYF.

As for this clonotype: A read error may produce the germline difference seen at one junction end. The J gene is TRBJ2-2, the V gene TRBV3-1, with D tentatively TRBD2 (5 bases). The germline V gene encodes CDR1 LGHDT and CDR2 YNNKEL (reference sequence). CDR3 size: 14 residues. This CDR3 reads CARSLRRATGELFF. The CDR3 nucleotides read TGTGCCAGAAGCCTTAGGCGGGCCACCGGGGAGCTGTTTTTT.

This clonotype was counted ten times or more. The chain uses TRBV6-1 and TRBJ2-5; D is unresolved. This CDR3 has 12 amino acids. The V end was cut by 7 bases, the J end by 2 bases, with 8 bases between. The germline gives CDR1 MNHNS, CDR2 SASEGT. CDR3 DNA sequence: TGTGCCAGCATTGGGCAACAAGAGACCCAGTACTTC. It specifies CASIGQQETQYF.

This clonotype was found a few times. The chain combines TRBV4-3 with TRBJ2-3; D gene uncertain. The length of the CDR3 is 10 residues. In germline, CDR1 is LGHNA, CDR2 YSLEER. V was pared by 4 bases and J by 14 bases, with 10 bases between. CDR3 sequence (DNA): TGCGCCAGCAGCCCCTATATTATGTATTTT. Its protein is CASSPYIMYF.

This clonotype was counted a few times. J is TRBJ1-2 and V is TRBV29-1; the D is unclear. Looked up from germline, CDR1 is SQVTM and CDR2 is ANQGSEA. The CDR3 consists of 12 residues. The germline V and J ends were trimmed by 1 base and 5 bases, with 8 bases remaining between them. CDR3 sequence reads: CSVEGVGYGYTF. CDR3 in DNA: TGCAGCGTTGAAGGAGTTGGTTATGGCTACACCTTC.

In its sample, this clonotype was seen a few times. The chain recombines TRBV4-3 with TRBJ2-5; weak D call: TRBD1 (5 bases). Germline lookup yields CDR1 LGHNA and CDR2 YSLEER. The V and J ends lost 5 bases and 4 bases respectively, with 14 bases between them. CDR3 length: 14 amino acids. In nucleotides, the CDR3 is TGCGCCAGCAGCGCAAATTGGGGCCCAGAGACCCAGTACTTC. Its translation is CASSANWGPETQYF.

The V and J genes are TRBV23-1 and TRBJ2-2; D remains unclear. TRBV23-1 falls under the ORF class, with uncertain function. There are 15 residues in the CDR3. Trimming removed 4 bases from V and 3 bases from J, with 12 bases in between. The CDR3 spells CASSPVPWYTGELFF. The CDR3 nucleotides read TGCGCCAGCAGTCCCGTTCCATGGTACACCGGGGAGCTGTTTTTT.

The chain carries TRBV6-2 or TRBV6-3 and TRBJ2-7; D call uncertain. V dropped 2 bases and J dropped 6 bases, with 8 bases sitting between them. Germline lookup yields CDR1 MNHEY and CDR2 SVGEGT. This CDR3 is 12 amino acids long. CDR3 sequence reads: CASSYPPFEQYF. CDR3 in DNA: TGTGCCAGCAGTTACCCTCCCTTCGAGCAGTACTTC.

The chain uses TRBV6-1 and TRBJ2-2; TRBD2 matches 9 bases. CDR3 length: 14 residues. V gave up 11 bases and J gave up 4 bases; unmatched junction bases: 8. CDR1 MNHNS and CDR2 SASEGT come from the germline V gene. The CDR3 protein is CAVRRGGSTGELFF. CDR3 nucleotides: TGTGCCGTTAGGCGGGGGGGTTCCACCGGGGAGCTGTTTTTT.

This clonotype appeared a few times. The chain links TRBV10-2 to TRBJ2-1, with a weak D call TRBD2 (6 bases). V dropped 6 bases and J dropped 0 bases, with 15 bases sitting between them. Germline values: CDR1 WSHSY, CDR2 SAAADI. The CDR3 is 16 amino acids. The DNA for the CDR3 is TGCGCCAGCAGGAGAGCGGGCGGTAGCTCCTACAATGAGCAGTTCTTC. Its protein is CASRRAGGSSYNEQFF.

The chain carries TRBV10-1 and TRBJ2-1, with D possibly being TRBD1 (5 bases). The CDR3 runs to 14 residues. Germline CDR1 is WNHNN and CDR2 is SYGVQD (reference sequence). V was trimmed by 4 bases and J by 7 bases, leaving 14 bases between them. For the CDR3, the DNA is TGCGCCAGCAGTGTCTCAGGGCGCTCGAATGAGCAGTTCTTC. Protein sequence: CASSVSGRSNEQFF.

The chain has TRBV6-6 and TRBJ1-1; D is possibly TRBD1 (5 bases). Looked up from germline, CDR1 is MNHNY and CDR2 is SVGAGI (reference sequence). V lost 4 bases to trimming and J lost 3 bases, with 15 bases between them. The CDR3 totals 15 residues. The CDR3 nucleotides read TGTGCCAGCAGTTCCAGGGCAGGGACGTACACTGAAGCTTTCTTT. This codes for CASSSRAGTYTEAFF.

The CDR3 loop reads CASSPPPHSTQYF. CDR3 bases: TGTGCCAGCAGCCCGCCCCCCCACAGTACGCAGTATTTT. The chain links TRBV7-2 to TRBJ2-3, with D uncertain. This CDR3 is built from 13 residues. Trimming left V 5 bases short and J 8 bases short, with 14 bases between. Germline CDR1 and CDR2: SGHTA and FQGNSA.

The V call is TRBV3-1, the J call TRBJ2-4, with D hard to call. Trimming cost V 6 bases and J 0 bases, with 18 bases left between them. The CDR3 sequence is 17 residues long. Germline values: CDR1 LGHDT, CDR2 YNNKEL (reference sequence). CDR3 coding DNA: TGTGCCAGCAGGCTAAAGAACAGAGATCTAGCCAAAAACATTCAGTACTTC. This codes for CASRLKNRDLAKNIQYF. Full variable domain (missing parts from reference TRBV3-1 and TRBJ2-4): DTAVSQTPKYLVTQMGNDKSIKCEQNLGHDTMYWYKQDSKKFLKIMFSYNNKELIINETVPNRFSPKSPDKAHLNLHINSLELGDSAVYFCASRLKNRDLAKNIQYFGAGTRLSVL.

This clonotype was seen ten or more times. This chain uses TRBV7-2 with TRBJ2-5, with D possibly matching TRBD1 (6 bases). V was pared by 2 bases and J by 5 bases, with 9 bases between. The V gene's germline CDR1 is SGHTA and CDR2 FQGNSA. The CDR3 consists of 13 residues. CDR3 nucleotides: TGTGCCAGCAGCTTAACTACAGGGGAGACCCAGTACTTC. As protein: CASSLTTGETQYF.

Details on this clonotype: A read error is possible here, since a much larger clone lies one base away. The genes are TRBV6-2 or TRBV6-3 and TRBJ1-4; D unresolved. The germline CDR1 and CDR2 sequences are MNHEY and SVGEGT. V gave up 4 bases and J gave up 2 bases, with 17 bases separating them. This CDR3 contains 17 residues. CDR3 amino acids: CASSSPSANSTNEKLFF. In DNA form, the CDR3 reads TGTGCCAGCAGTTCCCCCAGCGCGAATTCCACTAATGAAAAACTGTTTTTT.